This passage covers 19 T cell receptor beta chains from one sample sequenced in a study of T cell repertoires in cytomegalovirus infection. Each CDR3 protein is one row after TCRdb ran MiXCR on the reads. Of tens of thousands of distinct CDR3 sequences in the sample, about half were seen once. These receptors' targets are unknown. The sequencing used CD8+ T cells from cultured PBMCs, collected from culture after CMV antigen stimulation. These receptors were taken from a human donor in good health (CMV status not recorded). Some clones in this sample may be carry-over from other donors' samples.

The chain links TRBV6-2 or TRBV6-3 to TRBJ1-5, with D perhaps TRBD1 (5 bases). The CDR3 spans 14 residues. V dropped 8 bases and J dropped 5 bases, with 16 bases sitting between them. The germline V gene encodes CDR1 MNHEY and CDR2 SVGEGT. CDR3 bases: TGTGCCAGCGAAGATCTAAGGGGTGATCAGCCCCAGCATTTT. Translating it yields CASEDLRGDQPQHF.

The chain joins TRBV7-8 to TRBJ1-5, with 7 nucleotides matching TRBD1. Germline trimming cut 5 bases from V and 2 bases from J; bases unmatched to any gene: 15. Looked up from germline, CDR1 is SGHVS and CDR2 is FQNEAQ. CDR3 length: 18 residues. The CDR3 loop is CASSPNWEGASGNQPQHF. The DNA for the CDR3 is TGTGCCAGCAGCCCCAACTGGGAGGGGGCGTCGGGCAATCAGCCCCAGCATTTT.

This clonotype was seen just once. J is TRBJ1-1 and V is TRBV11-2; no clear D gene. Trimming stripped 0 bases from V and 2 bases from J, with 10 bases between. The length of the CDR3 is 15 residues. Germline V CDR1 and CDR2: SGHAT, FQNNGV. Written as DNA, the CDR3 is TGTGCCAGCAGCTTAGAAAACATTATCAACACTGAAGCTTTCTTT. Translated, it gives CASSLENIINTEAFF.

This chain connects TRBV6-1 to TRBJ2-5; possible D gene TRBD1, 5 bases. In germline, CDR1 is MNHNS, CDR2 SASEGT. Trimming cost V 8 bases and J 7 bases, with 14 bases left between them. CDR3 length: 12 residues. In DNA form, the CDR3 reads TGTGCCAGCGTGCAGGGATTAGGGACCCAGTACTTC. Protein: CASVQGLGTQYF.

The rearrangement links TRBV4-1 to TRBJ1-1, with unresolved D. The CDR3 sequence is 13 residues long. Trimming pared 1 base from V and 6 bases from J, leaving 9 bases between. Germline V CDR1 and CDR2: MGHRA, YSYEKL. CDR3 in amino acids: CASSQGTFPEAFF. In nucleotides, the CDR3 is TGCGCCAGCAGCCAAGGTACATTCCCTGAAGCTTTCTTT.

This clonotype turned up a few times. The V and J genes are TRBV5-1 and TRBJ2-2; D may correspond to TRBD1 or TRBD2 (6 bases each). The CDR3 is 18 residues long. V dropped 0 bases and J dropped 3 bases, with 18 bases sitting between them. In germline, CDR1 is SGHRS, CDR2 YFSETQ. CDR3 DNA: TGCGCCAGCAGCTTGGCCTCGGTGGCCGGGGGCTACACCGGGGAGCTGTTTTTT. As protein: CASSLASVAGGYTGELFF.

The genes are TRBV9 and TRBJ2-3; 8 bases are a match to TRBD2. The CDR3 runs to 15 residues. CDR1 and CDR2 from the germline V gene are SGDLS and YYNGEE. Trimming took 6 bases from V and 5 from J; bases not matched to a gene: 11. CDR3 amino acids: CASTLSGGAGDTQYF. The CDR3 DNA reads TGTGCCAGCACCCTATCCGGGGGGGCCGGAGATACGCAGTATTTT.

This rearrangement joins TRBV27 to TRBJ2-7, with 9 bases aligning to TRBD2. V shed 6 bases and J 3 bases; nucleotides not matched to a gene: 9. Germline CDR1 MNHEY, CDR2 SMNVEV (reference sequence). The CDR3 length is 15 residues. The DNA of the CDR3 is TGTGCCAGCAGGGCCTGGGCTAGCGGGATCTACGAGCAGTACTTC. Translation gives CASRAWASGIYEQYF.

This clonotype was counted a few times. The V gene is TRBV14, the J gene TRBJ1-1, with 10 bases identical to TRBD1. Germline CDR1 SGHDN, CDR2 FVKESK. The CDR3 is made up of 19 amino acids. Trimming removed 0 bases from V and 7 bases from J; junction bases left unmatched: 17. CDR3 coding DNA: TGTGCCAGCAGCCAAGAATTCTGGAGGACAGGGGGGGGAGTTGGTGAAGCTTTCTTT. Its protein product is CASSQEFWRTGGGVGEAFF. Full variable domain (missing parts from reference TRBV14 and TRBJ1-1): EAGVTQFPSHSVIEKGQTVTLRCDPISGHDNLYWYRRVMGKEIKFLLHFVKESKQDESGMPNNRFLAERTGGTYSTLKVQPAELEDSGVYFCASSQEFWRTGGGVGEAFFGQGTRLTVV.

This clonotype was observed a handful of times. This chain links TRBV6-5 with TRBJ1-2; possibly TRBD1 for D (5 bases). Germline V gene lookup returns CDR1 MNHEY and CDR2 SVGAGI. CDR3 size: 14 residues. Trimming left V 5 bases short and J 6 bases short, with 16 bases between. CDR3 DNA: TGTGCCAGCAGTGGGAGAGGTCCACAGGATGGCTACACCTTC. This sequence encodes CASSGRGPQDGYTF.

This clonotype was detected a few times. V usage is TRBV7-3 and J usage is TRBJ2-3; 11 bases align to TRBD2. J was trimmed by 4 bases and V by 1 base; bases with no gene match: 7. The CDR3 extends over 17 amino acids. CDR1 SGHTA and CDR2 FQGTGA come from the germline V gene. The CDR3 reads CASSLRLAGGAADTQYF. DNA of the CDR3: TGTGCCAGCAGCTTAAGGCTAGCGGGAGGCGCCGCAGATACGCAGTATTTT.

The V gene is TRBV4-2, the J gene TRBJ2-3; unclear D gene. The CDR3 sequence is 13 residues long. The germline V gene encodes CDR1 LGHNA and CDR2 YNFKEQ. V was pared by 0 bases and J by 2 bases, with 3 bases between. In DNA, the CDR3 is TGTGCCAGCAGCCAAGAGAACACAGATACGCAGTATTTT. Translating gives CASSQENTDTQYF.

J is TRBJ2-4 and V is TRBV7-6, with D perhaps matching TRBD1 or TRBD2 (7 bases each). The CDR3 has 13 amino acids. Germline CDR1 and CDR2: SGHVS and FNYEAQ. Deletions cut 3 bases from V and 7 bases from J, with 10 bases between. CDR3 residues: CASSLQGGNIQYF. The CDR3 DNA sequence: TGTGCCAGCAGCTTGCAGGGGGGGAACATTCAGTACTTC.

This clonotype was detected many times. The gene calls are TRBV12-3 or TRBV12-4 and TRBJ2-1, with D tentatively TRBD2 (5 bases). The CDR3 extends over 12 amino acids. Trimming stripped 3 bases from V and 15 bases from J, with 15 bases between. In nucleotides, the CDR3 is TGTGCCAGCAGTTTTAGGAGGACTGAACGGTTCTTC. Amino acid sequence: CASSFRRTERFF.

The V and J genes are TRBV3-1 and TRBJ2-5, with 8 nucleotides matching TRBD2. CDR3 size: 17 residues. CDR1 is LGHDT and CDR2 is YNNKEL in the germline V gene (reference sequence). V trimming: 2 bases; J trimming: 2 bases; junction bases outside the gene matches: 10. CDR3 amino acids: CASSQLTSGLLQETQYF. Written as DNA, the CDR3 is TGTGCCAGCAGCCAATTAACTAGCGGATTATTACAAGAGACCCAGTACTTC.

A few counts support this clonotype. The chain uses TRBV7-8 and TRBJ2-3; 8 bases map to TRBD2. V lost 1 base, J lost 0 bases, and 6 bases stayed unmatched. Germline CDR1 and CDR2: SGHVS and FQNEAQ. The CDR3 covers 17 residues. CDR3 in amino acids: CASSLVAGGTSTDTQYF. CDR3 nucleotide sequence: TGTGCCAGCAGCTTAGTGGCGGGGGGCACTAGCACAGATACGCAGTATTTT.

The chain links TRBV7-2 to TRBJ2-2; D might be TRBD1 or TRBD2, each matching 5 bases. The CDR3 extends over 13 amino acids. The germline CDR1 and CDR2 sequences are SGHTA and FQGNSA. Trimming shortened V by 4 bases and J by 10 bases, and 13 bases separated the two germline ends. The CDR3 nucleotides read TGTGCCAGCAGCTGGGGACGGCCGTTGGAGCTGTTTTTT. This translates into CASSWGRPLELFF. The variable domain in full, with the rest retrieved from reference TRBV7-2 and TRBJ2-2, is GAGVSQSPSNKVTEKGKDVELRCDPISGHTALYWYRQSLGQGLEFLIYFQGNSAPDKSGLPSDRFSAERTGGSVSTLTIQRTQQEDSAVYLCASSWGRPLELFFGEGSRLTVL.

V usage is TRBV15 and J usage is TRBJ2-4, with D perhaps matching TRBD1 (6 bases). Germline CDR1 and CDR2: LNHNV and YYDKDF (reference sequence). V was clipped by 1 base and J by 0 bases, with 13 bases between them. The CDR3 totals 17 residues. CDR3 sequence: CATSRGTHREAKNIQYF. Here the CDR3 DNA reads TGTGCCACCAGCAGAGGCACACACAGGGAAGCCAAAAACATTCAGTACTTC.

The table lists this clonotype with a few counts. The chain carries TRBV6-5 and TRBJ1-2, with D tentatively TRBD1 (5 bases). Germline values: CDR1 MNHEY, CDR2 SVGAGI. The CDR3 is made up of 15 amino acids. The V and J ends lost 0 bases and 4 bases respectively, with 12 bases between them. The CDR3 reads CASSYSRDGFYGYTF. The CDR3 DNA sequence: TGTGCCAGCAGTTACTCGAGGGACGGATTCTATGGCTACACCTTC.